The 4 T cell receptor beta chains in this list originate from one sample, sequenced in a study of T cells in women clearing cervical HPV infection. Measured with immunoSEQ multiplex PCR; TCRdb has only the in-frame clones, and not every one. The repertoire shows about 32,000 clones; the top ten hold more than 6.5%. Sample: blood buffy coat. The source is a woman between 18 and 70 years old with a cervical HPV16 infection that either progressed to CIN3+ or cleared (not recorded which).

Notes on this clone: Read coverage stops 3 residues before the CDR3 terminus; the germline J gene supplies the remainder. The chain couples TRBV7-6 to TRBJ2-1; 7 bases align to TRBD2. CDR3 length equals 16 residues. Germline V gene sequence: CDR1 SGHVS, CDR2 FNYEAQ. V dropped 4 bases and J dropped 4; count of bases not matched to a gene: 10. CDR3 in amino acids: CASSSGLAGVYNEQFF. The covered CDR3 bases are TGTGCCAGCAGCTCAGGCCTGGCGGGGGTGTACAATGAG.

CDR3 amino acids: CASSYSGLAGYEQYF. The sequenced part of the CDR3 DNA is TGTGCCAGCAGTTACTCTGGACTAGCGGGGTACGAG. V gene TRBV6-2 or TRBV6-3 combines with J gene TRBJ2-7, with 12 bases lining up with TRBD2. The CDR3 goes on 3 residues after the read ends, and that part is filled in from the germline J gene. Germline V gene sequence: CDR1 MNHEY, CDR2 SVGEGT. The CDR3 runs 15 residues. The trim removed 0 bases at V and 4 bases at J, leaving 1 base unmatched.

The CDR3 loop is CASSVASGGGIEKLFF. The sequenced CDR3 bases are TGTGCCAGCAGCGTAGCTTCTGGAGGGGGTATTGAAAAA. The genes are TRBV9 and TRBJ1-4; possibly TRBD1 for D (6 bases). The CDR3 is cut off 3 residues early in the read; its end comes from the germline J gene. V was trimmed by 0 bases and J by 7 bases, leaving 16 bases between them. Germline CDR1 is SGDLS and CDR2 is YYNGEE. CDR3 length equals 16 residues.

Notes on this clone: The read terminates 3 residues before the CDR3 end, so the remaining end is supplied by the germline J gene. The chain uses TRBV10-3 and TRBJ1-1, with D hard to call. The germline CDR1 and CDR2 sequences are ENHRY and SYGVKD. The CDR3 consists of 14 residues. The V and J ends lost 2 bases and 4 bases respectively, with 11 bases between them. The covered CDR3 bases are TGTGCCATCAGTGAGGAGGGCCTAATCACTGAA. It encodes CAISEEGLITE. The full CDR3 is CAISEEGLITEAFF.